The 10 T cell receptor beta chains below all came from one sample that was sequenced in a study of radiotherapy plus CTLA-4 blockade in lung cancer. Generated by immunoSEQ multiplex PCR, the TCRdb table keeps only in-frame clones and is missing some. Of 9,500 to 15,000 clones listed, about 88% are singletons. The material sequenced was peripheral blood, taken from a patient treated with radiotherapy plus ipilimumab. The receptors were gathered from a human donor with non-small cell lung cancer that progressed on radiotherapy plus ipilimumab.

The rearrangement links TRBV11-2 to TRBJ2-3; D could derive from TRBD1 or TRBD2 (6 bases each). V lost 1 base, J lost 6 bases, and 20 bases lay in between. Germline CDR1 is SGHAT and CDR2 is FQNNGV. CDR3 length equals 17 residues. Here the CDR3 reads CASSLVGVGGPSDTQYF. The CDR3 coding sequence is TGTGCCAGCAGCTTAGTAGGTGTGGGGGGCCCTTCGGATACGCAGTATTTT. Looking up the rest from reference TRBV11-2 and TRBJ2-3 gives the full variable domain: EAGVAQSPRYKIIEKRQSVAFWCNPISGHATLYWYQQILGQGPKLLIQFQNNGVVDDSQLPKDRFSAERLKGVDSTLKIQPAKLEDSAVYLCASSLVGVGGPSDTQYFGPGTRLTVL.

This chain uses TRBV5-4 with TRBJ2-5, with 7 bases fitting TRBD2. CDR3 size: 13 residues. Germline CDR1 SGHNT, CDR2 YYREEE (reference sequence). J lost 5 bases, V lost 0 bases, and 1 base had no gene match. Written as DNA, the CDR3 is TGTGCCAGCAGCTTGGTGGGGGGGGAGACCCAGTACTTC. The encoded protein is CASSLVGGETQYF.

This rearrangement joins TRBV19 to TRBJ2-2; 8 bases match TRBD1. V was pared by 5 bases and J by 4 bases, with 6 bases of the junction left unmatched. Germline assignment: CDR1 LNHDA and CDR2 SQIVND (reference sequence). The length of the CDR3 is 15 residues. The DNA for the CDR3 is TGTGCCAGTAGTGGCCGACAGGGGCCCACCGGGGAGCTGTTTTTT. This translates into CASSGRQGPTGELFF.

V usage is TRBV5-1 and J usage is TRBJ2-5; 10 bases map to TRBD2. This CDR3 is built from 15 residues. V was pared by 4 bases and J by 2 bases, with 5 bases of the junction left unmatched. Germline V lookup: CDR1 SGHRS, CDR2 YFSETQ. CDR3 amino acids: CASSLQRGGQETQYF. The CDR3, as DNA: TGCGCCAGCAGCCTACAGCGGGGGGGGCAAGAGACCCAGTACTTC.

The V gene is TRBV2, the J gene TRBJ1-2; D uncertain. The V end lost 8 bases, the J end lost 0 bases, and 13 bases lay between the germline ends. Germline loops: CDR1 SNHLY, CDR2 FYNNEI. This CDR3 region has 14 residues. Here the CDR3 reads CASVLGQANYGYTF. Written as DNA, the CDR3 is TGTGCCAGCGTCCTTGGGCAAGCTAACTATGGCTACACCTTC.

This rearrangement joins TRBV6-1 to TRBJ1-1; D remains unclear. This CDR3 is 17 amino acids long. Germline CDR1 MNHNS, CDR2 SASEGT. The V and J ends lost 3 bases and 0 bases respectively, with 17 bases between them. As DNA, the CDR3 is TGTGCCAGCAGTGAGAGGCCAGGTGATCTAATGAACACTGAAGCTTTCTTT. It specifies CASSERPGDLMNTEAFF.

The CDR3 region has the DNA TGTGCCAGTAGTTTAACAGGGCCTGCGGGCTACACCTTC. It translates to CASSLTGPAGYTF. This sequence joins TRBV19 and TRBJ1-2; possible D gene TRBD1, 6 bases. The CDR3 covers 13 residues. V was clipped by 5 bases and J by 8 bases, with 15 bases between them. The germline V gene has CDR1 LNHDA and CDR2 SQIVND (reference sequence).

The rearrangement joins TRBV19 to TRBJ2-3; possible D gene TRBD1, 5 bases. V lost 3 bases and J 2 bases, leaving 15 bases between the germline ends. The CDR3 has 16 amino acids. Germline V lookup: CDR1 LNHDA, CDR2 SQIVND (reference sequence). The CDR3 bases are TGTGCCAGTAGTATCAGACAGTTTTTCTTCACAGATACGCAGTATTTT. This codes for CASSIRQFFFTDTQYF. Variable domain in full (rest from reference TRBV19 and TRBJ2-3): DGGITQSPKYLFRKEGQNVTLSCEQNLNHDAMYWYRQDPGQGLRLIYYSQIVNDFQKGDIAEGYSVSREKKESFPLTVTSAQKNPTAFYLCASSIRQFFFTDTQYFGPGTRLTVL.

In DNA form, the CDR3 reads TGTGCCAGCAGCTTAGCGGAGGCCCTGAACACTGAAGCTTTCTTT. It translates to CASSLAEALNTEAFF. V usage is TRBV7-8 and J usage is TRBJ1-1, with D uncertain. V lost 0 bases and J lost 0, with 8 bases in between. Looked up from germline, CDR1 is SGHVS and CDR2 is FQNEAQ. The CDR3 totals 15 residues.

The chain combines TRBV19 with TRBJ1-2; 10 positions match TRBD1. The V and J ends lost 5 bases and 8 bases, in that order; junction bases with no gene match: 14. From germline, CDR1 is LNHDA and CDR2 SQIVND (reference sequence). The CDR3 runs 16 residues. CDR3 DNA sequence: TGTGCCAGTAGTTTCGGACAGGGGGGATACCTACGCGGCTACACCTTC. Translation: CASSFGQGGYLRGYTF.